This entry describes one TCR beta chain. The clone's antigen remains unknown. No base qualities exist here, and no much larger clone lies one base off it. Before TCR sequencing, CD3+CD4+ T cells were sorted from fresh PBMCs. These data are taken from a study of immunodeficiency (dated by TCRdb to about 2019). About the study as a whole: Repertoire analysis was performed to search for VDJ recombination defects and oligoclonality. Results the study describes overall, beyond this receptor: In the entropy comparisons of patients against healthy controls, patients were shown as n=3 (open circles), and an effect of thymic development was suggested only as a possibility. Based on top-100 and total clonotype frequencies, severe oligoclonality showed up in patient CD8+ T cells, whereas patient CD4+ T cells did not show severe oligoclonality. Between patients and controls, productive entropy and V-J pairing of CD4+ T cells looked similar.

The germline V gene sets CDR1 to SGHRS and CDR2 to YFSETQ. Trimming accounts for 2 bases at V and 0 bases at J, while the number of junction bases matched to no gene is 12. From the cysteine through the phenylalanine, the CDR3 covers 18 amino acids. Only the CDR3 part of the read is kept: 54 bases, read in frame from the first base. Genomic DNA was isolated using the QIAamp DNA Blood Mini Kit and then sent out for immunoSEQ repertoire analysis. A standard quantity of genomic DNA template was used for amplification of CDR3 regions by multiplex PCR. An Illumina platform was used to sequence the PCR products. Turning to the authors' computational methods: Sequences were mapped to a reference, using V, D and J gene definitions from IMGT. A nearest-neighbor clustering algorithm merged closely related sequences to remove PCR and sequencing errors. V, D and J usage in productive unique and total sequences was analyzed using ImmunoSEQ Analyzer tools and R version 3.6.1. TCRdb stores this immuneACCESS table with in-frame sequences only. Part of the clones is absent; in the studies checked, under half of the shortfall reflects unresolved V genes, and no reason is known for the rest. D and trimming were read from the DNA, whereas the V and J calls and clone size are those reported in that table. Recorded for this sample are around 4,300 clones; around nine tenths of them occurred a single time. The ten largest account for 3.5% to 4.5% of the sample.

The sequenced sample was CD4+ T cells from blood. The sequence was obtained from a human donor in good health. The chain is assembled from TRBV5-1 and TRBJ2-7, and 9 junction bases match TRBD2. The DNA is as follows: TGCGCCAGCAGCTTTTACTCCCCGGGGCGGGGGGGCTCCTACGAGCAGTACTTC. Translation gives CASSFYSPGRGGSYEQYF.